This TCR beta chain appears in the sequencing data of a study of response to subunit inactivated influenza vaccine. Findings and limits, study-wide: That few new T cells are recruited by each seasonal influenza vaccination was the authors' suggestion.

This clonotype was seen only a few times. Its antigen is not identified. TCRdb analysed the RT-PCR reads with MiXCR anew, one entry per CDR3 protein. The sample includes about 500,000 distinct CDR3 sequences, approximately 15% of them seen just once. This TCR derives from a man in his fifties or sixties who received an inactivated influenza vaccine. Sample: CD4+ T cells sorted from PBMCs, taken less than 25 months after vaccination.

Here the CDR3 DNA reads TGTGCCAGCTCACTCGGGACAGGGGCATTACGCGGGGAGCTGTTTTTT. This gives the protein CASSLGTGALRGELFF. This rearrangement joins TRBV18 to TRBJ2-2, with 10 bases that match TRBD1. The CDR3 is made up of 16 amino acids. Germline values: CDR1 KGHSH, CDR2 LQKENI. V lost 4 bases to trimming and J lost 7 bases; unmatched junction nucleotides: 9.